The 24 T cell receptor beta chains below come from one sample, sequenced in a study of identical twins. Using its own MiXCR run on the 5' RACE reads, TCRdb lists one record per CDR3 protein. This sample carries 250,000 to 350,000 distinct CDR3 sequences, around 8.8% of them seen once, and the ten largest clones take around 2.1%. These same data were also listed under a study on yellow fever vaccine responses in identical twins.

Sequenced input: memory (CD45RO+) T cells sorted from blood. All receptors derive from a woman aged 18-29 years in good health.

This clonotype has a count of ten or more. V is TRBV25-1 and J is TRBJ2-1; 7 bases agree with TRBD2. V trimming: 3 bases; J trimming: 8 bases; junction bases outside the gene matches: 19. There are 18 residues in the CDR3. CDR1 MGHDK and CDR2 SYGVNS come from the germline V gene. The chain's CDR3 is CASSEEEGLRTSVDEQFF. The DNA of the CDR3 is TGTGCCAGCAGTGAGGAAGAGGGCTTGAGGACTAGTGTCGATGAGCAGTTCTTC.

This clonotype has more than one count but fewer than ten. V is TRBV2 and J is TRBJ1-1; no clear D. From germline, CDR1 is SNHLY and CDR2 FYNNEI. Trimming took 5 bases from V and 9 from J, leaving 10 bases between them. The CDR3 covers 11 residues. In nucleotides, the CDR3 is TGTGCCAGCAGTCCCGACCCGAAAGCTTTCTTT. Translation: CASSPDPKAFF. The whole variable domain, filled in from reference TRBV2 and TRBJ1-1, reads EPEVTQTPSHQVTQMGQEVILRCVPISNHLYFYWYRQILGQKVEFLVSFYNNEISEKSEIFDDQFSVERPDGSNFTLKIRSTKLEDSAMYFCASSPDPKAFFGQGTRLTVV.

Ten or more counts support this clonotype. This chain connects TRBV7-9 to TRBJ2-5, with D perhaps being TRBD1 or TRBD2 (6 bases each). The CDR3 is made up of 14 amino acids. V was shortened by 8 bases and J by 3 bases, with 16 bases between the two germline ends. The V gene's germline CDR1 is SEHNR and CDR2 FQNEAQ (reference sequence). CDR3 DNA sequence: TGTGCCAGCGGGACTTGGACAGCCGAAGAGACCCAGTACTTC. Its protein is CASGTWTAEETQYF.

V and J are TRBV9 and TRBJ2-7, with 7 bases matching TRBD2. Trimming removed 0 bases from V and 7 bases from J; junction bases left unmatched: 7. The CDR3 has 14 residues. From germline, CDR1 is SGDLS and CDR2 YYNGEE. CDR3 coding DNA: TGTGCCAGCAGCGTAGAGTCTAGCGGTACAGAGCAGTACTTC. Its protein is CASSVESSGTEQYF.

The chain combines TRBV14 with TRBJ2-3; a possible D gene is TRBD1 (6 bases). Germline CDR1 and CDR2: SGHDN and FVKESK. V lost 5 bases and J 1 base, leaving 16 bases between the germline ends. This CDR3 comprises 16 residues. DNA for the CDR3: TGTGCCAGCAGCTACCCCAGGGGATTCGGCACAGATACGCAGTATTTT. Protein product: CASSYPRGFGTDTQYF.

This clonotype was detected many times. The chain uses TRBV4-1 and TRBJ2-4, with TRBD2 as a possible D gene (6 bases). Germline-derived CDR1 and CDR2 are MGHRA and YSYEKL. Trimming cost V 1 base and J 0 bases, with 22 bases left between them. This CDR3 region has 20 residues. CDR3 residues: CASSQGRISAGSLAKNIQYF. DNA for the CDR3: TGCGCCAGCAGCCAAGGGAGGATATCGGCGGGATCTTTAGCCAAAAACATTCAGTACTTC.

The chain links TRBV15 to TRBJ2-3; 15 bases agree with TRBD2. The CDR3 is 17 amino acids. Germline CDR1 and CDR2: LNHNV and YYDKDF (reference sequence). Germline trimming cut 5 bases from V and 2 bases from J; bases unmatched to any gene: 5. CDR3 residues: CATSGWTSGGATDTQYF. The CDR3 nucleotides read TGTGCCACCAGCGGGTGGACTAGCGGGGGGGCCACAGATACGCAGTATTTT.

The gene calls are TRBV18 and TRBJ2-7, with D possibly matching TRBD2 (6 bases). From germline, CDR1 is KGHSH and CDR2 LQKENI. The V end was cut by 8 bases, the J end by 3 bases, with 14 bases between. The CDR3 length is 13 residues. CDR3 region: CASVGTGFYEQYF. The CDR3 bases are TGTGCCAGCGTGGGGACTGGGTTCTACGAGCAGTACTTC.

This clonotype was found a few times. The chain has TRBV5-1 and TRBJ2-1, with 12 bases lining up with TRBD2. The CDR3 extends over 19 amino acids. Germline V gene data show CDR1 as SGHRS and CDR2 as YFSETQ. V was clipped by 1 base and J by 6 bases; unmatched bases: 14. The chain's CDR3 is CASSLLRASGRVISNEQFF. CDR3 nucleotide sequence: TGCGCCAGCAGCTTGTTAAGGGCTAGCGGGAGGGTAATTTCCAATGAGCAGTTCTTC.

The V gene is TRBV6-1, the J gene TRBJ2-3; TRBD1 agrees at 10 bases. Trimming removed 4 bases from V and 1 base from J; junction bases left unmatched: 11. Germline V CDR1 and CDR2: MNHNS, SASEGT. CDR3 length: 18 amino acids. The CDR3 reads CASSGQGAIRFGTDTQYF. CDR3 nucleotide sequence: TGTGCCAGCAGTGGACAGGGGGCGATTCGGTTTGGCACAGATACGCAGTATTTT.

This clonotype was recorded many times. V gene TRBV5-1 combines with J gene TRBJ2-2, with TRBD1 matching 7 bases. Unmatched junction bases numbered 7, after V lost 5 bases and J lost 3 bases. The CDR3 length is 15 residues. Germline V gene sequence: CDR1 SGHRS, CDR2 YFSETQ. The CDR3 loop reads CASSLNTGDTGELFF. CDR3 in DNA: TGCGCCAGCAGTTTGAACACAGGGGACACCGGGGAGCTGTTTTTT.

In its sample, this clonotype was seen a few times. V and J are TRBV20-1 and TRBJ2-3; no definite D call. CDR1 is DFQATT, CDR2 SNEGSKA, per germline (reference sequence). CDR3 length: 15 residues. V was pared by 3 bases and J by 0 bases, with 13 bases between. The CDR3 sequence: CSASPSGFSTDTQYF. The CDR3 nucleotides read TGCAGTGCTAGCCCCAGTGGCTTTAGCACAGATACGCAGTATTTT.

This chain connects TRBV6-1 to TRBJ2-7; 8 bases agree with TRBD1. The V segment lost 6 bases and the J segment 6 bases; nucleotides outside the gene matches: 10. Germline values: CDR1 MNHNS, CDR2 SASEGT. This CDR3 spans 14 amino acids. The CDR3 region is CASRETGAYPEQYV. The CDR3 DNA sequence: TGTGCCAGCAGAGAGACAGGGGCGTACCCCGAGCAGTACGTC.

The CDR3 reads CASSEQQAGANVLTF. The CDR3 DNA follows: TGTGCCAGCAGTGAACAACAGGCTGGGGCCAACGTCCTGACTTTC. This rearrangement joins TRBV6-1 to TRBJ2-6; TRBD1 might be the D (5 bases). Germline V lookup: CDR1 MNHNS, CDR2 SASEGT. CDR3 length equals 15 residues. Trimming removed 2 bases at V and 2 bases at J, with 7 bases between.

This clonotype was observed a handful of times. The V gene is TRBV12-3 or TRBV12-4, the J gene TRBJ2-1; D is unclear. This CDR3 spans 16 amino acids. Trimming shortened V by 4 bases and J by 0 bases, and 13 bases separated the two germline ends. The CDR3: CASSYLAWPSYNEQFF. The CDR3 DNA is TGTGCCAGCAGTTATCTTGCGTGGCCCTCCTACAATGAGCAGTTCTTC.

This clonotype was picked up a small number of times. This sequence joins TRBV18 and TRBJ2-7, with 8 bases that match TRBD2. V trimming: 6 bases; J trimming: 2 bases; junction bases outside the gene matches: 9. CDR1 KGHSH and CDR2 LQKENI come from the germline V gene. The CDR3 consists of 15 residues. The DNA of the CDR3 is TGTGCCAGCTCTAAAGAGCCGGGACTAGCCTACGAGCAGTACGTC. Encoded protein: CASSKEPGLAYEQYV.

The genes are TRBV10-2 and TRBJ2-1, with D unclear. V was clipped by 2 bases and J by 2 bases, with 7 bases between them. Per germline, CDR1 WSHSY and CDR2 SAAADI. The CDR3 consists of 14 residues. CDR3 protein: CASSETETYNEQFF. The CDR3 DNA sequence: TGCGCCAGCAGTGAGACAGAAACCTACAATGAGCAGTTCTTC.

The V and J genes are TRBV3-1 and TRBJ2-3; 12 bases line up with TRBD2. The CDR3 length is 14 residues. V shed 3 bases, J shed 14 bases, and the junction held 9 bases outside the gene matches. The germline V gene has CDR1 LGHDT and CDR2 YNNKEL (reference sequence). CDR3: CASSHSTLAGGPYF. DNA of the CDR3: TGTGCCAGCAGCCACTCTACACTAGCGGGGGGACCGTATTTT.

This clonotype was observed at least ten times. The chain couples TRBV12-3 or TRBV12-4 to TRBJ2-5; 9 bases map to TRBD2. The CDR3 is made up of 16 amino acids. The V and J ends lost 6 bases and 2 bases, in that order; junction bases with no gene match: 10. CDR3 bases: TGTGCCAGCAGAACCCTAGCGGGATCGCCTCAAGAGACCCAGTACTTC. This encodes CASRTLAGSPQETQYF.

The chain couples TRBV20-1 to TRBJ2-7; TRBD2 matches at 7 bases. V was pared by 3 bases and J by 3 bases, with 8 bases of the junction left unmatched. CDR1 and CDR2 from the germline V gene are DFQATT and SNEGSKA (reference sequence). CDR3 length: 14 amino acids. The CDR3 nucleotides are TGCAGTGCTAGTCAAGCGGGACTAAACTACGAGCAGTACGTC. This encodes CSASQAGLNYEQYV.

This clonotype has only a few counts. The chain is built from TRBV7-6 and TRBJ2-1, with 8 bases fitting TRBD2. The trim removed 1 base at V and 8 bases at J, leaving 13 bases unmatched. The CDR3 contains 17 residues. CDR1 and CDR2 (germline): SGHVS, FNYEAQ. CDR3 in amino acids: CASSLGINSGVKDEQFF. The CDR3 DNA follows: TGTGCCAGCAGCTTAGGGATAAATAGCGGGGTGAAGGATGAGCAGTTCTTC.

The J gene is TRBJ2-3, the V gene TRBV5-1, with 8 bases that match TRBD1. CDR3 length: 18 residues. Unmatched junction bases numbered 12, after V lost 0 bases and J lost 3 bases. The V gene's germline CDR1 is SGHRS and CDR2 YFSETQ. The CDR3 DNA reads TGCGCCAGCAGCTTGGCAGGGGGCACCCCTCGCGTGACAGATACGCAGTATTTT. It codes for CASSLAGGTPRVTDTQYF.

This clonotype was detected many times. The chain uses TRBV12-3 or TRBV12-4 and TRBJ2-1; 8 positions match TRBD2. V lost 6 bases and J lost 13; bases outside the gene matches: 8. The CDR3 is made up of 12 amino acids. The CDR3 here is CASSRSGSAQFF. DNA for the CDR3: TGTGCCAGCAGCCGGAGCGGGAGTGCCCAGTTCTTC.

This clonotype appeared a single time. Mismatch with germline at one junction end may stem from a read error. The chain is built from TRBV12-3 or TRBV12-4 and TRBJ2-5; tentative D call: TRBD2 (5 bases). The CDR3 contains 16 residues. CDR3 amino acids: CTSSFSVAGLPETQYF. CDR3 coding DNA: TGTACCAGCAGTTTTTCTGTGGCGGGCCTTCCGGAGACCCAGTACTTC.